This TCR beta chain stems from a study of blood T cell repertoires in COVID-19. Study in general: T cells, B-cell-depleted T cells, or PBMCs supplied cDNA or gDNA.

Germline V gene lookup returns CDR1 KGHDR and CDR2 SFDVKD. V lost 4 bases, J lost 8 bases, and 11 bases lay in between. The CDR3 length is 13 residues. This clone was seen only once. Participants were aged roughly 18 to 89 years from approximately 24 US areas. Allocation to cohorts depended on clinical history reported by the participants. Under the authors' procedure: The assay estimated nucleated cells by amplifying reference gene primers. Libraries were prepared by immunoSEQ multiplex PCR; TCRdb keeps only in-frame clonotypes and omits some of them. V, J and clone size derive from that table, while D and trimming were established from the DNA sequence. The sample yields around 330,000 clones, around 89% seen once.

The receptor was isolated from a woman aged 35 to 49 who had recovered from COVID-19. The specimen sequenced was PBMCs or T cells enriched from blood (not recorded which). This chain joins TRBV24-1 and TRBJ2-1; no clear D. The CDR3 nucleotides read TGTGCCACCAGTGAGAGGAGCGATTATGAGCAGTTCTTC. Translating gives CATSERSDYEQFF.